This TCR beta chain emerged from a study of CD8 T cells in ankylosing spondylitis. Findings and caveats of the study: Apparently characteristic of ankylosing spondylitis blood was a TCR beta motif (about 8 highly homologous variants).

This clonotype was recorded at least ten times. The antigen is not known. Construction of TCR beta libraries was performed using quantitative 5'-RACE with molecular barcodes. MiXCR, applied by TCRdb to the 5' RACE reads, yields one record per CDR3 protein. Of 150,000 to 250,000 distinct CDR3 sequences in the sample, 9.5% to 15% were seen once. This CDR3 has 15 amino acids. V lost 5 bases and J lost 0, with 8 bases in between. This receptor was identified in a male donor with ankylosing spondylitis or in good health (not recorded which). Sequencing input: blood, either unsorted or a sorted T cell fraction (not recorded which). The chain is built from TRBV12-3 or TRBV12-4 and TRBJ2-6; D unclear. The CDR3 region is CASSLDNSGANVLTF. The CDR3 nucleotides are TGTGCCAGCAGTCTCGATAACTCTGGGGCCAACGTCCTGACTTTC.